This TCR beta chain stems from a study of beta chain features in type 1 diabetes. Study-wide results and caveats: Type 1 diabetes patients showed a moderate but significant shortening of TCRB CDR3s in all four CD4+ subsets. The study left unresolved whether HLA type influences TCRB rearrangement.

The whole isolated RNA underwent reverse transcription, so sequencing captured expressed TCRB transcripts. This table comes from immunoSEQ multiplex PCR, and its TCRdb copy is limited to in-frame clones, with some not included. The sample includes hundreds of thousands of clones, 9.3% of them seen just once. Markers CD45RO/CCR7/CD25/CD127/CD95/CD27 served to sort CD4+ naive, central memory, regulatory and stem cell-like memory cells. This clone was recorded a few times. Its antigen remains unknown. The germline V and J ends were trimmed by 4 bases and 5 bases, with 18 bases remaining between them. Germline V gene lookup returns CDR1 MGHRA and CDR2 YSYEKL. CDR3 length: 16 amino acids.

What was sequenced was central memory CD4+ T cells from blood. The chain employs TRBV4-1 and TRBJ1-5; D is possibly TRBD1 (5 bases). The sequence was collected from a man younger than 40 with type 1 diabetes. This chain's CDR3 is CASSPDREVGDQPQHF. The CDR3 nucleotides are TGCGCCAGCAGCCCGGACCGGGAGGTAGGGGATCAGCCCCAGCATTTT.